This T cell receptor beta chain stems from a study of cytomegalovirus exposure and HLA in healthy donors (dated by TCRdb to the late 2010s). At the level of the whole study: In an earlier analysis of approximately 500 of the donors, about 260 Gb of sequence data and some 120 million unique TCR beta sequences from 150 million to 200 million T cells were reported. HLA typing covered class I and class II loci at four-digit resolution. Genome-wide SNP genotypes for about three fifths of the roughly 670 donors were used in a later genetic analysis, which treated that subset as a discovery cohort. High-throughput TCR immunosequencing, statistical association of individual TCRs with disease status, and machine learning were combined to predict cytomegalovirus infection status. Alongside the repertoire data, information on donor age, sex, ethnicity and CMV serostatus was compiled. In an earlier analysis of 587 of the donors, high-throughput TCR beta sequencing was used to judge whether each TCR beta V gene segment behaved as functional or pseudogenic. Rather than using new phenotypic data, the later analysis identified candidate immune exposures from TCR beta sequences and from how often those sequences occurred across donors. The study aimed to test whether signatures of past pathogen exposure could be identified by cataloging public T cell receptors. Because of strong linkage in the cohort, five DR-DQ haplotypes were treated as single units for association and clustering. A separate validation cohort of over a hundred different subjects was used in addition to the approximately 610-subject first cohort. Among a few hundred genotyped donors of the cohort, an average of approximately 250,000 unique TCR beta nucleotide sequences were sequenced per donor, approximately 20% of them non-productive. Of the roughly 400 genotyped donors, around 81% fell in the genetic ancestry cluster associated with self-reported Caucasian donors. An early release covering roughly 640 HLA-typed donors comprised 300 to 350 gigabases of sequencing data and around 80 million unique TCR sequences. Typing coverage differed by locus: A, B, C, DRB1 and DQB1 were typed in roughly 629-630 donors, DQA1 in 522, DPA1 in 600 to 610, and DPB1 in 450 to 490. The study used immunosequencing to profile the T cell repertoires of 670 or so subjects and linked those repertoires to cytomegalovirus serostatus. To study patterns of TCR occurrence, a later analysis re-analyzed previously published TCR beta repertoires from more than 550 donors and added high-resolution HLA genotyping. Every discovery cohort repertoire had been produced on one sequencing platform. On the study overall, not on this receptor specifically: A few of the identified cytomegalovirus-associated TCR beta chains were confirmed in vitro to be specific for cytomegalovirus antigens. The study listed 150 to 200 TCR beta chains as associated with cytomegalovirus. A later analysis found that TCR association rates varied across HLA loci, with DRB1 alleles showing the most associated TCRs and HLA-C alleles the fewest. In both the original and validation cohorts, the classifier was reported to diagnose cytomegalovirus status with high specificity and sensitivity. According to a later analysis, parvovirus B19, influenza, CMV and Epstein-Barr virus appeared linked to several top co-occurrence clusters. The sequencing pipeline was judged likely to have produced a cluster of highly shared sequence variants as a technical artifact. The presence/absence analyses assumed that sequencing depth was roughly uniform across donors, and that assumption may not be true. In a later genetic analysis, a missense DCLRE1C variant was associated with V-gene and J-gene trimming of TCR beta chains, and the association was replicated in an independent cohort. In a later analysis, HLA-associated TCR beta chains showed more clonal expansion and lower generation probabilities than non-associated chains that were equally common. Some IMGT-functional V segments, including TRBV6-2 and TRBV6-3, could not be distinguished by the 87-base-pair reads and were therefore excluded. Because HLA typing was missing for some donors at each locus, association tests included only the typed subset. Because counts were too low, roughly 18 rarely observed V segments, including chromosome 9 orphons, were left out of the earlier analysis of a few hundred of the donors. A further reported finding was that TCR beta sequences accurately predicted the HLA-A and HLA-B alleles for most subjects in the first cohort. Across donors, most TCR sequences were observed very rarely, whereas some public TCRs were present in many individuals. A later analysis associated about 18,000 TCR beta sequences with specific HLA alleles at a false discovery rate of 0.05. In a later analysis, most CMV-associated TCR beta chains were found to appear HLA-restricted, with HLA associations seemingly driven largely by CMV exposure. The only immune exposure information available for the cohort was CMV serostatus. Compared with the approximately 670-donor mean, donors in an Asian-associated ancestry cluster had fewer N-insertions in productive TCRs, according to a later genetic analysis. In an earlier analysis of 500 to 650 of the donors, most TCR beta V segments appeared in productive rearrangements about 87% or about 30% of the time, broadly matching IMGT annotations. The cohort was sequenced for TCR beta chains only, and without alpha or paired-chain data the features that could be detected were limited. It was suggested by the authors that the approach could potentially be generalized to other disease states and immunological phenotypes. Correlated functional status among segregating V segments might be attributable to linkage disequilibrium, but an unknown experimental factor could not be ruled out. When HLA alleles, especially DR and DQ, strongly co-occurred, attributing TCR associations to individual alleles was difficult.

Reading from cysteine to phenylalanine, the CDR3 counts 16 amino acids. The CDR3 DNA has 48 bases and is translated from base 1. From V the trimming removes 7 bases and from J it removes 2 bases, while the gene matches leave 12 bases of the junction unaccounted for. The germline V gene (reference sequence) yields WNHNN for CDR1 and SYGVQD for CDR2. With respect to this clone: Its antigen remains undetermined.

Libraries were prepared through the immunoSEQ multiplex PCR assay. A mixture of 60 forward primers for TCR Vbeta segments and 13 reverse primers for TCR Jbeta segments was used in the multiplex PCR. Amplification of the CDR3 region of rearranged TCR beta genes was performed with a multiplex PCR assay on genomic DNA. The amplified TCR beta libraries were sequenced on the Illumina HiSeq System as 87-base-pair reads. The original methods were these. In a later analysis, roughly 80 million unique TCR beta chains were counted across the 666 repertoires, and approximately 11 million of these chains were shared by at least two donors. A nearest-neighbor algorithm error-corrected the raw reads and collapsed the reads into unique sequences, merging closely related sequences to remove PCR and sequencing errors. CDR3 sequences were aligned to IMGT reference sequences to assign V, D and J gene segments. Each retained sequence needed at least a six-nucleotide match to both a V gene segment and a J gene segment. A rearrangement counted as productive if the CDR3 had no stop codons and remained in frame with V and J, and every other rearrangement counted as non-productive. CDR3 was defined according to IMGT convention as the region running from the second conserved V-encoded cysteine to the conserved J-encoded phenylalanine. In an earlier analysis of 550 to 650 of the donors, sequences lacking an unambiguous match to a single V gene segment were excluded. In an earlier analysis of several hundred of the donors, V segments were called functional above 56.7% productive rearrangements and were called segregating when the between-donor standard deviation exceeded 5%. To diagnose cytomegalovirus status from the catalog of TCR beta chain sequences, a statistical classification framework was built. In a later analysis, V and J genes were assigned by comparing TCR nucleotide sequences against IMGT/GENE-DB human TR gene sequences. The TCRdist pipeline was used in a later analysis to assign CDR3 sequences and most-parsimonious VDJ recombination scenarios. In a later analysis, every TCR beta chain was defined by the combination of its CDR3 amino acid sequence and its V-gene family, and reads without a unique V-gene family were dropped. As a way to deal with suspected cross-contamination and a sequencing artifact, a later analysis dropped 450 to 600 nucleotide sequences that were highly shared and had low generation probability. In a later analysis, a clonal expansion index was calculated for each public chain from normalized within-repertoire ranks of inferred template counts. In a later analysis, generation probabilities were computed using a VDJ recombination model fitted to out-of-frame rearrangements, and the results were checked against IGoR. In a later analysis, TCR-TCR, TCR-HLA and TCR-CMV co-occurrence was scored with hypergeometric tests, and a repertoire-size bias correction was applied to TCR pairs. To estimate false discovery rates, a later analysis permuted the HLA or CMV assignments 20 times. A later analysis grouped co-occurring TCRs with DBSCAN, adding TCRdist sequence similarity when clustering within HLA-allele-positive subsets. For co-occurrence clustering, repertoires with fewer than 30,000 or more than 120,000 public chains were excluded, along with four or five repertoires with anomalous nucleotide sharing. Entries here come from immuneACCESS through TCRdb and include only in-frame sequences with V and J called. Some clones fail to appear in such tables; in the studies checked, an unresolved V gene covers under half of the shortfall, and the cause of the remainder is unknown. V and J calls and clone size follow that table, whereas D and trimming were derived from the DNA. This sample's listing comprises more than 90,000 clones. The top ten hold 6.8% of the sample.

In total, 630 or so healthy bone marrow donors made up the cohort. At the time of sampling, all cohort members were nominally healthy, though unrecorded immune exposures were likely present. The donor was CMV seropositive and was included in the group of 250 to 350 seropositive cohort members. Every donor gave a peripheral blood sample, and the peripheral blood mononuclear cells from that sample were used for TCR beta sequencing. Genomic DNA extraction from the blood cell samples was performed with the Qiagen DNeasy Blood Extraction Kit. The receptor's source is a middle-aged man in good health and CMV-seropositive. In this chain, TRBV10-1 is recombined with TRBJ2-5; TRBD2 lines up with 8 middle nucleotides. The material sequenced was PBMCs. In nucleotides, the sequence is TGCGCCAGCAAGACGGGAGGGCCCTTAGGGCAAGAGACCCAGTACTTC. The translation is CASKTGGPLGQETQYF.